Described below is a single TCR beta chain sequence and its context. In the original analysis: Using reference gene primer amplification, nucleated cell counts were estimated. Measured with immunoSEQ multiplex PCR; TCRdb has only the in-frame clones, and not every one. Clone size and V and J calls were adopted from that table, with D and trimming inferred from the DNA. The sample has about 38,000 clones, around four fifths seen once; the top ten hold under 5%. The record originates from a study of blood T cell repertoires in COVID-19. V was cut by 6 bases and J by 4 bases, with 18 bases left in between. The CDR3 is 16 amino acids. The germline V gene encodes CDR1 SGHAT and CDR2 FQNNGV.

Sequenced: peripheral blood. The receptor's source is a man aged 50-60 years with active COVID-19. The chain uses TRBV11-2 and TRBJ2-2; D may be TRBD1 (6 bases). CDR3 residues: CASRQEFGQPTGELFF. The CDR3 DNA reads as TGTGCCAGCAGGCAAGAGTTTGGACAGCCCACCGGGGAGCTGTTTTTT.